The rows below give T cell receptor beta chains drawn from one sample of a study of blood T cell repertoires in COVID-19. Clones were read by immunoSEQ multiplex PCR, and TCRdb kept only the in-frame ones, dropping some. Of about 370,000 clones in the sample, around 90% were seen once. Sequencing was performed on peripheral blood. The source is a man aged 18 to 29 with active or convalescent COVID-19. Each CDR3 is given with its conserved first and last residue. The D gene is left open where the match is weak. Not every row has a clone size; where given, it reads once, few, many or a size class.

size: -; D: TRBD2; V: TRBV4-1; J: TRBJ2-7; length: 16; CDR3: CASSQVRLAATYEQYF; DNA: TGCGCCAGCAGCCAAGTTCGACTAGCGGCCACCTACGAGCAGTACTTC
size: -; D: TRBD1; V: TRBV19; J: TRBJ1-2; length: 14; CDR3: CASSIDRGNYGYTF; DNA: TGTGCCAGTAGTATCGACAGGGGTAACTATGGCTACACCTTC
size: few; D: -; V: TRBV4-2; J: TRBJ1-3; length: 15; CDR3: CASSQVDRSGNTIYF; DNA: TGTGCCAGCAGCCAAGTCGACAGGAGTGGAAACACCATATATTTT
size: -; D: TRBD1; V: TRBV30; J: TRBJ2-2; length: 14; CDR3: CAWTGTGAVGELFF; DNA: TGTGCCTGGACCGGGACAGGTGCGGTGGGGGAGCTGTTTTTT
size: once; D: TRBD2; V: TRBV27; J: TRBJ2-5; length: 14; CDR3: CASRGTRLVETQYF; DNA: TGTGCCAGCAGGGGGACTAGACTCGTCGAGACCCAGTACTTC
size: -; D: TRBD1; V: TRBV11-2; J: TRBJ1-2; length: 13; CDR3: CASSSGQTYGYTF; DNA: TGTGCCAGCAGCTCGGGACAGACCTATGGCTACACCTTC
size: -; D: -; V: TRBV7-2; J: TRBJ1-1; length: 15; CDR3: CASRTLEHRRTEAFF; DNA: TGTGCCAGCAGGACCCTAGAACACAGGCGCACTGAAGCTTTCTTT
size: once; D: -; V: TRBV14; J: TRBJ2-1; length: 13; CDR3: CASRGGSYNEQFF; DNA: TGTGCCAGCAGGGGGGGCTCCTACAATGAGCAGTTCTTC
size: -; D: -; V: TRBV27; J: TRBJ2-3; length: 16; CDR3: CASSRRRTASTDTQYF; DNA: TGTGCCAGCAGCCGCAGACGGACTGCTAGCACAGATACGCAGTATTTT
size: -; D: -; V: TRBV15; J: TRBJ2-5; length: 16; CDR3: CATSKFSGSVQETQYF; DNA: TGTGCCACCAGCAAGTTTTCGGGGTCTGTTCAGGAGACCCAGTACTTC
size: -; D: -; V: TRBV10-3; J: TRBJ1-1; length: 14; CDR3: CAISEGQRNTEAFF; DNA: TGTGCCATCAGTGAGGGACAGCGGAACACTGAAGCTTTCTTT
size: -; D: -; V: TRBV7-9; J: TRBJ1-5; length: 17; CDR3: CASSPMGGGNSNQPQHF; DNA: TGTGCCAGCAGCCCAATGGGGGGGGGAAATAGCAATCAGCCCCAGCATTTT
size: -; D: TRBD2; V: TRBV5-1; J: TRBJ2-6; length: 18; CDR3: CASSLAQGEGSGANVLTF; DNA: TGCGCCAGCAGCTTGGCCCAAGGGGAGGGCTCCGGGGCCAACGTCCTGACTTTC
size: -; D: TRBD1; V: TRBV30; J: TRBJ1-5; length: 16; CDR3: CACRGTGTGGNQPQHF; DNA: TGTGCCTGCCGCGGGACAGGGACGGGGGGCAATCAGCCCCAGCATTTT
size: -; D: TRBD1; V: TRBV10-3; J: TRBJ2-3; length: 17; CDR3: CAISDFQGQGNTHTQYF; DNA: TGTGCCATCAGTGACTTTCAGGGACAGGGAAATACGCATACGCAGTATTTT
size: -; D: -; V: TRBV7-9; J: TRBJ2-1; length: 16; CDR3: CASSRFPGGPYNEQFF; DNA: TGTGCCAGCAGCCGCTTTCCAGGGGGGCCTTACAATGAGCAGTTCTTC
size: once; D: -; V: TRBV19; J: TRBJ1-5; length: 16; CDR3: CASSAGRTPIGQPQHF; DNA: TGTGCCAGTAGTGCGGGGAGGACACCAATCGGTCAGCCCCAGCATTTT
size: once; D: TRBD2; V: TRBV6-2/TRBV6-3; J: TRBJ2-7; length: 15; CDR3: CASSKTSGRPHEQYF; DNA: TGTGCCAGCAGCAAGACTAGCGGGAGGCCCCACGAGCAGTACTTC
size: -; D: -; V: TRBV19; J: TRBJ2-6; length: 16; CDR3: CASLQGLESGANVLTF; DNA: TGTGCCAGCCTGCAGGGGCTTGAATCTGGGGCCAACGTGCTGACTTTC
size: -; D: TRBD2; V: TRBV15; J: TRBJ2-3; length: 15; CDR3: CATSREREVGDTQYF; DNA: TGTGCCACCAGCAGAGAGCGGGAGGTGGGAGATACGCAGTATTTT
size: -; D: -; V: TRBV7-9; J: TRBJ1-5; length: 14; CDR3: CASSLDGVMQPQHF; DNA: TGTGCCAGCAGCTTAGACGGGGTAATGCAGCCCCAGCATTTT
size: -; D: TRBD1; V: TRBV28; J: TRBJ1-5; length: 16; CDR3: CASSSVQGFIGQPQHF; DNA: TGTGCCAGCAGCTCCGTACAGGGGTTTATAGGTCAGCCCCAGCATTTT
size: -; D: TRBD1; V: TRBV5-8; J: TRBJ2-1; length: 15; CDR3: CASSGTGHLYNEQFF; DNA: TGTGCCAGCAGCGGGACAGGGCACCTCTACAATGAGCAGTTCTTC
size: -; D: -; V: TRBV2; J: TRBJ2-2; length: 14; CDR3: CASSENRDTGELFF; DNA: TGTGCCAGCAGTGAAAATCGGGACACCGGGGAGCTGTTTTTT
size: -; D: TRBD1; V: TRBV5-1; J: TRBJ1-1; length: 15; CDR3: CASSTSDRFYTEAFF; DNA: TGCGCCAGCAGCACATCGGACAGGTTTTACACTGAAGCTTTCTTT
size: once; D: TRBD1; V: TRBV6-2/TRBV6-3; J: TRBJ2-7; length: 13; CDR3: CASSPRDRGEQYF; DNA: TGTGCCAGCAGCCCCCGGGACAGGGGCGAGCAGTACTTC
size: -; D: -; V: TRBV19; J: TRBJ1-1; length: 16; CDR3: CASSTDPPGYNTEAFF; DNA: TGTGCCAGTAGTACAGACCCCCCAGGGTATAACACTGAAGCTTTCTTT
size: -; D: TRBD1; V: TRBV14; J: TRBJ1-6; length: 15; CDR3: CASSRDSSYNSPLHF; DNA: TGTGCCAGCAGCCGGGACAGCTCCTATAATTCACCCCTCCACTTT
size: -; D: -; V: TRBV2; J: TRBJ2-1; length: 16; CDR3: CASSLGRGQSYNEQFF; DNA: TGTGCCAGCAGTCTCGGGAGGGGGCAATCCTACAATGAGCAGTTCTTC
size: once; D: TRBD1; V: TRBV27; J: TRBJ1-4; length: 14; CDR3: CASRVRGLVEKLFF; DNA: TGTGCCAGCAGAGTCAGGGGGCTTGTTGAAAAACTGTTTTTT
size: -; D: TRBD1; V: TRBV4-2; J: TRBJ2-2; length: 15; CDR3: CASSWGTGVSGELFF; DNA: TGTGCCAGCAGTTGGGGGACAGGGGTGTCCGGGGAGCTGTTTTTT
size: -; D: TRBD2; V: TRBV5-1; J: TRBJ2-1; length: 15; CDR3: CASSLSPTSVDEQFF; DNA: TGCGCCAGCAGCTTGTCTCCGACTAGCGTCGATGAGCAGTTCTTC
size: -; D: -; V: TRBV7-3; J: TRBJ2-6; length: 17; CDR3: CASSLSRGGTGANVLTF; DNA: TGTGCCAGCAGCTTAAGTAGGGGAGGCACTGGGGCCAACGTCCTGACTTTC
size: -; D: -; V: TRBV7-9; J: TRBJ1-2; length: 12; CDR3: CASSAEIYGYTF; DNA: TGTGCCAGCAGCGCGGAAATCTATGGCTACACCTTC
size: -; D: -; V: TRBV2; J: TRBJ1-3; length: 16; CDR3: CASSPDMGSTGNTIYF; DNA: TGTGCCAGCAGTCCCGACATGGGCAGTACTGGAAACACCATATATTTT
size: -; D: -; V: TRBV7-2; J: TRBJ2-5; length: 13; CDR3: CASSLSFVQTQYF; DNA: TGTGCCAGCAGCTTAAGCTTCGTGCAGACCCAGTACTTC
size: -; D: -; V: TRBV11-2; J: TRBJ2-7; length: 13; CDR3: CASSLVRGAEQYF; DNA: TGTGCCAGCAGCTTAGTACGGGGGGCCGAGCAGTACTTC
size: -; D: TRBD1; V: TRBV28; J: TRBJ1-1; length: 13; CDR3: CASRGQGATEAFF; DNA: TGTGCCAGCAGGGGACAGGGGGCAACTGAAGCTTTCTTT
size: -; D: TRBD1; V: TRBV7-2; J: TRBJ2-7; length: 15; CDR3: CASSLVGTGDGEQYF; DNA: TGTGCCAGCAGCTTAGTGGGGACAGGGGATGGCGAGCAGTACTTC
size: -; D: TRBD1; V: TRBV7-9; J: TRBJ1-3; length: 13; CDR3: CASSNTGGHTIYF; DNA: TGTGCCAGCAGTAATACAGGGGGCCACACCATATATTTT
size: -; D: -; V: TRBV7-9; J: TRBJ1-4; length: 16; CDR3: CASSLGGGPTNEKLFF; DNA: TGTGCCAGCAGCTTAGGAGGAGGGCCAACTAATGAAAAACTGTTTTTT
size: -; D: -; V: TRBV7-9; J: TRBJ1-6; length: 16; CDR3: CASSLVPSSYNSPLHF; DNA: TGTGCCAGCAGCTTAGTTCCGAGCTCCTATAATTCACCCCTCCACTTT
size: -; D: -; V: TRBV11-2; J: TRBJ1-1; length: 14; CDR3: CASSLGPGRTEAFF; DNA: TGTGCCAGCAGCTTAGGGCCAGGGCGAACTGAAGCTTTCTTT
size: -; D: TRBD1; V: TRBV19; J: TRBJ1-1; length: 16; CDR3: CASSSPLTGVYTEAFF; DNA: TGTGCCAGTAGTAGCCCCCTGACAGGGGTATACACTGAAGCTTTCTTT
size: -; D: -; V: TRBV11-2; J: TRBJ2-7; length: 15; CDR3: CASSPGLGGSYEQYF; DNA: TGTGCCAGCAGCCCGGGACTCGGGGGCTCCTACGAGCAGTACTTC
size: -; D: TRBD2; V: TRBV7-9; J: TRBJ2-7; length: 15; CDR3: CASSVSTSGDYEQYF; DNA: TGTGCCAGCAGCGTCTCGACTAGCGGGGACTACGAGCAGTACTTC
size: -; D: TRBD2; V: TRBV5-5; J: TRBJ2-1; length: 18; CDR3: CASSLRQTSGRPYNEQFF; DNA: TGTGCCAGCAGCCTCCGACAGACTAGCGGGAGGCCCTACAATGAGCAGTTCTTC
size: once; D: TRBD2; V: TRBV19; J: TRBJ2-1; length: 15; CDR3: CASKLIRGGYNEQFF; DNA: TGTGCCAGTAAACTAATACGGGGGGGTTACAATGAGCAGTTCTTC
size: few; D: -; V: TRBV5-6; J: TRBJ1-2; length: 14; CDR3: CASSSRRGTYGYTF; DNA: TGTGCCAGCAGCTCCAGGCGGGGAACCTATGGCTACACCTTC